Listed here are 10 T cell receptor beta chains from one sample, sequenced in a study of cytomegalovirus exposure and HLA in healthy donors. The PCR employed 60 Vbeta primers together with 13 Jbeta primers. Data came from immunoSEQ multiplex PCR; TCRdb stores just in-frame clones and leaves some out. The sample lists under 130,000 clones; 70% to 75% were seen once. The sequenced material came from PBMCs. All receptors derive from a man aged 35 to 55 in good health and CMV-seronegative.

The chain couples TRBV7-9 to TRBJ2-5, with 10 bases aligning to TRBD2. Germline loops: CDR1 SEHNR, CDR2 FQNEAQ (reference sequence). This CDR3 has 15 amino acids. Trimming took 3 bases from V and 3 from J; bases not matched to a gene: 4. CDR3 nucleotides: TGTGCCAGCAGCTTCGGCACTAGCGGGGAAGAGACCCAGTACTTC. Its translation: CASSFGTSGEETQYF.

The chain carries TRBV11-2 and TRBJ2-4, with 9 bases fitting TRBD2. This CDR3 comprises 15 residues. Germline CDR1 is SGHAT and CDR2 is FQNNGV. J gave up 1 base and V 2 bases, and 0 bases lay outside the gene matches. CDR3 nucleotide sequence: TGTGCCAGCAGCTTACTAGCGGGGGCCAAAAACATTCAGTACTTC. Its translation is CASSLLAGAKNIQYF.

The chain links TRBV6-4 to TRBJ2-3, with TRBD1 matching over 10 bases. V lost 5 bases to trimming and J lost 4 bases; unmatched junction nucleotides: 3. CDR1 is MRHNA, CDR2 SNTAGT, per germline. CDR3 length: 14 residues. The CDR3 region is CASSSGTGADTQYF. In DNA, the CDR3 is TGTGCCAGCAGTTCCGGGACAGGGGCAGATACGCAGTATTTT.

The chain couples TRBV7-2 to TRBJ2-7; D is unresolved. Germline V gene sequence: CDR1 SGHTA, CDR2 FQGNSA. This CDR3 contains 13 residues. The V gene lost 6 bases and the J gene lost 3 bases, with 12 bases spanning the gap. The CDR3 loop is CASRRPPYYEQYF. The DNA of the CDR3 is TGTGCCAGCAGGAGGCCCCCGTACTACGAGCAGTACTTC.

This rearrangement joins TRBV10-2 to TRBJ2-2; D possibly corresponds to TRBD2 (6 bases). V was cut by 2 bases and J by 6 bases, with 13 bases left in between. This CDR3 region has 15 residues. From germline, CDR1 is WSHSY and CDR2 SAAADI. This CDR3 reads CASSEPGTSSGELFF. CDR3 sequence (DNA): TGCGCCAGCAGTGAGCCTGGGACTTCATCCGGGGAGCTGTTTTTT.

This clone has a single count. The gene calls are TRBV7-2 and TRBJ2-1, with D perhaps TRBD1 (6 bases). Germline loops: CDR1 SGHTA, CDR2 FQGNSA. V was cut by 5 bases and J by 3 bases, with 14 bases left in between. CDR3 length: 15 residues. The CDR3 nucleotides are TGTGCCAGCAGCCCGGCCCGGACAGTCTACAATGAGCAGTTCTTC. Amino acids: CASSPARTVYNEQFF.

This clone has only one observation. The rearrangement uses TRBV5-1 and TRBJ2-3; 12 bases are a match to TRBD2. The germline gives CDR1 SGHRS, CDR2 YFSETQ. The CDR3 is 16 amino acids. The junction had 9 bases not matched to a gene; V was cut back by 6 bases and J by 4 bases. In DNA form, the CDR3 reads TGCGCCAGCACCGGACCTCTAGCGGGAGGGTCAGATACGCAGTATTTT. The encoded protein is CASTGPLAGGSDTQYF.

This clone was observed a single time. The V call is TRBV29-1, the J call TRBJ1-2; 8 bases are shared with TRBD1. From germline, CDR1 is SQVTM and CDR2 ANQGSEA. This CDR3 contains 13 residues. V trimming: 5 bases; J trimming: 7 bases; junction bases outside the gene matches: 9. The CDR3 sequence: CSVSSGGASGYTF. CDR3 nucleotide sequence: TGCAGCGTTTCCTCAGGGGGCGCGTCTGGCTACACCTTC.

The rearrangement uses TRBV11-2 and TRBJ2-1, with 10 positions matching TRBD2. From germline, CDR1 is SGHAT and CDR2 FQNNGV. The V gene end was trimmed by 0 bases and the J gene end by 7 bases; junction bases not matched to a gene: 3. This CDR3 has 15 amino acids. CDR3 nucleotides: TGTGCCAGCAGCTTAGAAGGTAGCGGGAGGAATGAGCAGTTCTTC. Translation: CASSLEGSGRNEQFF.

The rearrangement uses TRBV9 and TRBJ2-1, with D unclear. The CDR3 is 12 residues long. The V end was cut by 4 bases, the J end by 9 bases, with 11 bases between. Germline V gene sequence: CDR1 SGDLS, CDR2 YYNGEE. The DNA of the CDR3 is TGTGCCAGCAGCTCCTACTTACCTGAGCAGTTCTTC. It codes for CASSSYLPEQFF.